This TCR beta chain came from a study of spatial heterogeneity in lung cancer. Broader study findings: Ubiquitous expanded tumor TCRs were observed in blood more at resection than follow-up.

This clonotype appeared a few times. Its target is not known. Time point defined: sample taken at primary tumor resection. The authors sequenced whole RNA from tumor, nontumor lung or frozen PBMC without sorting. TCRdb reprocessed the 5' RACE reads with MiXCR, giving one entry per CDR3 protein. This table holds 90,000 to 95,000 distinct CDR3 sequences, approximately 12% found once. The source is a male donor with early-stage non-small cell lung cancer. The material sequenced was PBMCs, taken at surgery.

The CDR3 DNA reads TGTGCCAGCACCCGGACAGGGGTTAATTCACCCCTCCACTTT. Translation: CASTRTGVNSPLHF. The rearrangement joins TRBV12-3 or TRBV12-4 to TRBJ1-6; 9 positions match TRBD1. J lost 6 bases, V lost 7 bases, and 4 bases had no gene match. The CDR3 is 14 residues long.